This T cell receptor (beta chain) was documented in a study of PD-1 blockade in classical Hodgkin lymphoma. All patients experienced relapse after autologous stem cell transplantation, and brentuximab vedotin exposure was variable. Regarding the study as a whole: Newly diagnosed patients were reported to start with lower TCR diversity than healthy donors. The study found that TCR diversity rose significantly by C4D1 in CD4+ but not CD8+ cells. It was among complete responders that baseline diversity resembled that of newly diagnosed patients. Although disease activity or prior therapy may be involved, causes of the repertoire differences remain undefined.

Germline V gives CDR1 LNHDA, CDR2 SQIVND (reference sequence). The CDR3 contains 18 residues. J lost 1 base, V lost 5 bases, and 12 bases had no gene match. Some clones are missing from TCRdb's copy, which holds only in-frame ones; the method was immunoSEQ multiplex PCR. The table has 30,000 to 40,000 clones, around 82% seen once. As regards this clone: Its antigen is unidentified.

The V gene is TRBV19, the J gene TRBJ2-3, with 10 bases lining up with TRBD2. This clonotype originated in a human donor with classical Hodgkin lymphoma. The sequences come from peripheral blood mononuclear cells (PBMCs), collected at baseline. Here the CDR3 DNA reads TGTGCCAGTAGTGCCACTAGCGGGGACGCTGCTGGCACAGATACGCAGTATTTT. Amino acid sequence: CASSATSGDAAGTDTQYF.